One and the same sample provided the 25 T cell receptor beta chains below, sequenced in a study of early T cells in non-severe SARS-CoV-2 infection. TCRdb fed the 5' RACE reads into MiXCR, producing one record per CDR3 protein. Found here are about 100,000 distinct CDR3 sequences, about 13% of them singletons; the top ten hold 2% to 2.5%. The sample consisted of whole blood. All receptors come from an adult who was a healthcare worker with PCR-confirmed SARS-CoV-2 infection or an uninfected control (not recorded which).

This chain links TRBV7-2 with TRBJ1-4, with D perhaps matching TRBD1 (6 bases). The V end was cut by 2 bases, the J end by 8 bases, with 15 bases between. Germline V gene lookup returns CDR1 SGHTA and CDR2 FQGNSA. The length of the CDR3 is 15 residues. The CDR3 region is CASSLRSRGGEKLFF. CDR3 in DNA: TGTGCCAGCAGCTTAAGGTCCAGGGGTGGAGAAAAACTGTTTTTT.

This clonotype turned up a few times. This sequence joins TRBV5-1 and TRBJ1-2; D ambiguous. The CDR3 loop spans 14 amino acids. The V gene's germline CDR1 is SGHRS and CDR2 YFSETQ. Between the trimmed V and J ends, which lost 0 bases and 7 bases, there was a span of 13 bases. The DNA of the CDR3 is TGCGCCAGCAGCTTGGAGACTGCGTATGCTGGCTACACCTTC. It specifies CASSLETAYAGYTF.

The chain has TRBV6-2 or TRBV6-3 and TRBJ1-1; the D gene is possibly TRBD1 (5 bases). Germline loops: CDR1 MNHEY, CDR2 SVGEGT. The germline V and J ends were trimmed by 9 bases and 1 base, with 12 bases remaining between them. This CDR3 contains 13 residues. DNA of the CDR3: TGTGCCAGTTGGGGACGGAGGAACACTGAAGCTTTCTTT. It codes for CASWGRRNTEAFF.

In this sample, this clonotype turned up many times. The V and J genes are TRBV12-3 or TRBV12-4 and TRBJ1-2; perhaps TRBD1 as D (6 bases). The V and J ends lost 3 bases and 5 bases respectively, with 13 bases between them. CDR3 size: 14 residues. Here the CDR3 reads CASSLRDMGYGYTF. The DNA of the CDR3 is TGTGCCAGCAGTTTGAGGGACATGGGGTATGGCTACACCTTC.

V gene TRBV12-3 or TRBV12-4 combines with J gene TRBJ2-1; 12 nucleotides align to TRBD2. The CDR3 is 14 amino acids. With 6 bases clipped from V and 5 bases from J, the junction kept 2 bases outside the gene matches. The DNA of the CDR3 is TGTGCCAGCAGCCGGACTAGCGGGAACAATGAGCAGTTCTTC. It translates to CASSRTSGNNEQFF.

This clonotype was seen repeatedly, ten times or more. The rearrangement uses TRBV20-1 and TRBJ1-1; maybe TRBD1 (5 bases). The V gene's germline CDR1 is DFQATT and CDR2 SNEGSKA (reference sequence). V dropped 0 bases and J dropped 6 bases, with 29 bases sitting between them. The CDR3 sequence is 19 residues long. The CDR3, as DNA: TGCAGTGCTAGAGATGTAGCTTACCCGAGCAAGGGGAACATCGCTGAAGCTTTCTTT. Translated: CSARDVAYPSKGNIAEAFF.

This clonotype was counted only a few times. The V and J genes are TRBV28 and TRBJ2-5; 14 bases map to TRBD2. Germline V gives CDR1 MDHEN, CDR2 SYDVKM. Trimming took 5 bases from V and 1 from J; bases not matched to a gene: 9. There are 18 residues in the CDR3. The DNA for the CDR3 is TGTGCCAGCAGTCCCTTTGGGACTAGCGGGGGTACCCAAGAGACCCAGTACTTC. Its translation is CASSPFGTSGGTQETQYF.

This clonotype was counted between two and nine times. The chain employs TRBV4-1 and TRBJ2-3, with TRBD1 matching over 7 bases. The CDR3 covers 14 residues. Germline assignment: CDR1 MGHRA and CDR2 YSYEKL. Unmatched junction bases numbered 5, after V lost 3 bases and J lost 5 bases. Written as DNA, the CDR3 is TGCGCCAGCAGCCAGGGACAGTTTGGAGATACGCAGTATTTT. Its protein is CASSQGQFGDTQYF.

This clonotype turned up a few times. The V gene is TRBV7-2, the J gene TRBJ1-1; D uncertain. The V gene lost 5 bases and the J gene lost 1 base, with 8 bases spanning the gap. The CDR3 runs to 13 residues. Germline CDR1 is SGHTA and CDR2 is FQGNSA. Here the CDR3 reads CASSRWSNTEAFF. In nucleotides, the CDR3 is TGTGCCAGCAGCCGCTGGTCGAACACTGAAGCTTTCTTT. The variable domain in full, with the rest retrieved from reference TRBV7-2 and TRBJ1-1, is GAGVSQSPSNKVTEKGKDVELRCDPISGHTALYWYRQSLGQGLEFLIYFQGNSAPDKSGLPSDRFSAERTGGSVSTLTIQRTQQEDSAVYLCASSRWSNTEAFFGQGTRLTVV.

This clonotype came up many times. This chain joins TRBV5-1 and TRBJ1-1; D possibly corresponds to TRBD1 (5 bases). CDR1 is SGHRS and CDR2 is YFSETQ in the germline V gene. V was cut by 7 bases and J by 2 bases, with 12 bases left in between. This CDR3 has 13 residues. The CDR3 nucleotides read TGCGCCAGCCGACAGTCGCAAAACACTGAAGCTTTCTTT. This sequence encodes CASRQSQNTEAFF.

This clonotype was counted ten times or more. The chain uses TRBV27 and TRBJ2-5; a weak D match, TRBD2 (5 bases). The CDR3 is 15 residues long. V was clipped by 5 bases and J by 4 bases, with 17 bases between them. In germline, CDR1 is MNHEY, CDR2 SMNVEV (reference sequence). The CDR3 here is CASSPRGSSRETQYF. The DNA of the CDR3 is TGTGCCAGCAGTCCTCGGGGTAGCAGTCGAGAGACCCAGTACTTC.

This chain connects TRBV7-9 to TRBJ1-5; D not certain. The CDR3 length is 13 residues. The germline V gene encodes CDR1 SEHNR and CDR2 FQNEAQ (reference sequence). Trimming left V 3 bases short and J 9 bases short, with 12 bases between. CDR3 bases: TGTGCCAGCAGCTTGGGCCCGTGGGGGCCCCAGCATTTT. This gives the protein CASSLGPWGPQHF.

The chain recombines TRBV18 with TRBJ1-5; D ambiguous. The CDR3 has 14 residues. Trimming removed 2 bases from V and 1 base from J, with 6 bases in between. Germline V gene sequence: CDR1 KGHSH, CDR2 LQKENI. This CDR3 reads CASSPYDSNQPQHF. As DNA, the CDR3 is TGTGCCAGCTCACCATATGACAGCAATCAGCCCCAGCATTTT.

This clonotype was seen a handful of times. The rearrangement links TRBV5-1 to TRBJ2-2, with 10 bases identical to TRBD1. Germline V lookup: CDR1 SGHRS, CDR2 YFSETQ. The CDR3 is made up of 17 amino acids. The trim removed 3 bases at V and 2 bases at J, leaving 7 bases unmatched. The CDR3 sequence: CASSWKRTGGNTGELFF. CDR3 sequence (DNA): TGCGCCAGCAGCTGGAAAAGGACAGGGGGTAACACCGGGGAGCTGTTTTTT.

This clonotype showed up many times. The rearrangement links TRBV6-5 to TRBJ1-1; D unresolved. V was cut by 6 bases and J by 6 bases, with 20 bases left in between. Germline V CDR1 and CDR2: MNHEY, SVGAGI. The CDR3 contains 15 residues. The CDR3 DNA sequence: TGTGCCAGCAGCCCCCCCCGTTGGGTGAAGCCTGAAGCTTTCTTT. This encodes CASSPPRWVKPEAFF.

This clonotype came up many times. The J gene is TRBJ1-2, the V gene TRBV28, with a tentative D call TRBD1 (5 bases). The germline gives CDR1 MDHEN, CDR2 SYDVKM. Trimming shortened V by 5 bases and J by 4 bases, and 14 bases separated the two germline ends. The CDR3 length is 14 residues. CDR3 sequence (DNA): TGTGCCAGCAGTCAACAGGAGGATGGCTATGGCTACACCTTC. Translating gives CASSQQEDGYGYTF.

J is TRBJ2-7 and V is TRBV28; 7 nucleotides agree with TRBD1. From germline, CDR1 is MDHEN and CDR2 SYDVKM. This CDR3 is built from 16 residues. V trimming: 2 bases; J trimming: 3 bases; junction bases outside the gene matches: 10. The CDR3 sequence: CASSLRDSASLYEQYF. Here the CDR3 DNA reads TGTGCCAGCAGTTTACGGGACAGCGCATCCCTCTACGAGCAGTACTTC.

The table lists this clonotype with many counts. The V call is TRBV6-1, the J call TRBJ2-3; D is ambiguous. The CDR3 is 15 amino acids. Germline CDR1 and CDR2: MNHNS and SASEGT. V dropped 5 bases and J dropped 5 bases, with 17 bases sitting between them. The CDR3 DNA is TGTGCCAGCAGTACCTCTCCCGACTTCGGAGATACGCAGTATTTT. Its protein product is CASSTSPDFGDTQYF.

This clonotype was seen a few times. The chain combines TRBV11-2 with TRBJ2-3; D unresolved. The germline V gene encodes CDR1 SGHAT and CDR2 FQNNGV. The CDR3 length is 14 residues. V was cut by 4 bases and J by 1 base, with 9 bases left in between. CDR3 in amino acids: CASSSPSGTDTQYF. The CDR3 DNA reads as TGTGCCAGCAGCTCACCCTCTGGCACAGATACGCAGTATTTT. The whole variable domain, remainder taken from reference TRBV11-2 and TRBJ2-3, is EAGVAQSPRYKIIEKRQSVAFWCNPISGHATLYWYQQILGQGPKLLIQFQNNGVVDDSQLPKDRFSAERLKGVDSTLKIQPAKLEDSAVYLCASSSPSGTDTQYFGPGTRLTVL.

In this sample, this clonotype turned up a few times. The rearrangement uses TRBV28 and TRBJ1-2; D remains unclear. Trimming left V 7 bases short and J 7 bases short, with 16 bases between. Germline CDR1 reads MDHEN; CDR2 reads SYDVKM. The CDR3 sequence is 13 residues long. The CDR3 sequence: CASNPWGGGGYTF. CDR3 bases: TGTGCCAGCAACCCCTGGGGAGGTGGTGGCTACACCTTC.

The sample holds a few counts of this clonotype. The chain uses TRBV7-2 and TRBJ1-2; no clear D gene. V lost 1 base to trimming and J lost 4 bases, with 10 bases between them. Per the germline V gene, CDR1 is SGHTA and CDR2 is FQGNSA. The CDR3 is made up of 14 amino acids. The CDR3 is CASSLVPGPYGYTF. The CDR3 coding sequence is TGTGCCAGCAGCTTAGTACCAGGTCCCTATGGCTACACCTTC. Full variable domain (missing parts from reference TRBV7-2 and TRBJ1-2): GAGVSQSPSNKVTEKGKDVELRCDPISGHTALYWYRQSLGQGLEFLIYFQGNSAPDKSGLPSDRFSAERTGGSVSTLTIQRTQQEDSAVYLCASSLVPGPYGYTFGSGTRLTVV.

This clonotype has only a few counts. The CDR3 DNA reads TGTGCCAGCGGTGGGGCCAACGTCCTGACTTTC. This gives the protein CASGGANVLTF. V gene TRBV5-4 combines with J gene TRBJ2-6; D gene uncertain. This CDR3 region has 11 residues. The V gene's germline CDR1 is SGHNT and CDR2 YYREEE (reference sequence). V dropped 7 bases and J dropped 3 bases, with 2 bases sitting between them.

CDR3 nucleotides: TGTGCCAGCAGCCCCGGGGAAAATCAGCCCCAGCATTTT. Translation: CASSPGENQPQHF. The chain couples TRBV7-9 to TRBJ1-5, with D hard to call. V was clipped by 5 bases and J by 4 bases, with 9 bases between them. The CDR3 runs to 13 residues. Germline V gene data show CDR1 as SEHNR and CDR2 as FQNEAQ (reference sequence). Looking up the rest from reference TRBV7-9 and TRBJ1-5 gives the full variable domain: DTGVSQNPRHKITKRGQNVTFRCDPISEHNRLYWYRQTLGQGPEFLTYFQNEAQLEKSRLLSDRFSAERPKGSFSTLEIQRTEQGDSAMYLCASSPGENQPQHFGDGTRLSIL.

The table lists this clonotype with many counts. The J gene is TRBJ1-2, the V gene TRBV4-1; D uncertain. The CDR3 totals 15 residues. V lost 1 base, J lost 2 bases, and 11 bases lay in between. Germline loops: CDR1 MGHRA, CDR2 YSYEKL. CDR3 sequence reads: CASSQGSVTNYGYTF. The DNA of the CDR3 is TGCGCCAGCAGCCAAGGGAGTGTCACAAACTATGGCTACACCTTC.

As concerns this clonotype: An end of the junction does not agree with germline; a read error may underlie this. The chain recombines TRBV28 with TRBJ2-7; 9 positions agree with TRBD1. CDR3 length: 13 residues. The germline V gene has CDR1 MDHEN and CDR2 SYDVKM. The chain's CDR3 is CASSPPGGQGVIF. The CDR3 DNA is TGTGCCAGCAGCCCCCCCGGGGGACAGGGTGTAATCTTC. Complete variable domain (other parts from reference TRBV28 and TRBJ2-7): DVKVTQSSRYLVKRTGEKVFLECVQDMDHENMFWYRQDPGLGLRLIYFSYDVKMKEKGDIPEGYSVSREKKERFSLILESASTNQTSMYLCASSPPGGQGVIFGPGTRLTVT.